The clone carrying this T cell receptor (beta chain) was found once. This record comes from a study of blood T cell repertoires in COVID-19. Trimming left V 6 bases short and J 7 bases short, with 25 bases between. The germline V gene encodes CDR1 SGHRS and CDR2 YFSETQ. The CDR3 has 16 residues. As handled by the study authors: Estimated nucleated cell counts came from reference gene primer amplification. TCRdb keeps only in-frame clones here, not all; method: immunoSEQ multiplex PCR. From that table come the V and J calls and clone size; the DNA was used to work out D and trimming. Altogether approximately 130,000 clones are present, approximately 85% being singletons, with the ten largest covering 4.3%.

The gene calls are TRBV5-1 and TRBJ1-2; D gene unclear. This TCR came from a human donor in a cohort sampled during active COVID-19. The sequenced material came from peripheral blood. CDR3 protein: CASKSLPQEDPLGYTF. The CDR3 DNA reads TGCGCCAGCAAGTCCCTTCCCCAGGAGGATCCCCTTGGCTACACCTTC.